The 29 T cell receptor beta chains given below trace back to one sample, sequenced in a study of vaccination and CD4 T cells after COVID-19 (dated 2022 in TCRdb). The treatment or condition label here, explained by the study, means: roughly 10-day PBMC culture with coronavirus spike peptide pools or control peptides (ViraFEST assay). The library was obtained by PCR. Sequencing was carried out with an Illumina iSeq 100. At the Johns Hopkins FTIC core, DNA from the cultured CD4+ T cells underwent TCR sequencing with the Oncomine TCR Beta short-read assay. The public sequencing data were trimmed at Q25 with fastp and processed into clonotypes with MiXCR by TCRdb, which kept only in-frame beta chains. Merged by CDR3 protein, the rows form single entries marked with the most common genes and DNA. In all, the sample holds 12,000 or so distinct CDR3 sequences, and 50% to 70% of those were seen once. In total, the top ten clones hold about an eighth of the sample.

Their target antigens are unknown. Material: CD4+ T cells from blood, cultured in vitro. These TCRs come from a human donor who had recovered from COVID-19.

The sample holds a few counts of this clonotype. The chain has TRBV21-1 and TRBJ1-5; TRBD1 reflects the table's D call only, with no check against the DNA. TRBV21-1 is termed a pseudogene. CDR3 length equals 17 residues. The CDR3 coding sequence is TGTGCCAGCAGCAAAGGGGAGGAGGACAGGGAAAGTCAGCCCCAGCATTTT. The encoded protein is CASSKGEEDRESQPQHF.

This clonotype came up a few times. V usage is TRBV28 and J usage is TRBJ2-1, with D perhaps TRBD2 (6 bases). The CDR3 consists of 16 residues. The ends were cut back, 6 bases at V and 0 bases at J, with 15 bases in the middle. Germline lookup yields CDR1 MDHEN and CDR2 SYDVKM. The chain's CDR3 is CASSLTSTSSYNEQFF. CDR3 DNA: TGTGCCAGCAGCCTTACTAGCACTAGCTCCTACAATGAGCAGTTCTTC. Full variable domain (missing parts from reference TRBV28 and TRBJ2-1): DVKVTQSSRYLVKRTGEKVFLECVQDMDHENMFWYRQDPGLGLRLIYFSYDVKMKEKGDIPEGYSVSREKKERFSLILESASTNQTSMYLCASSLTSTSSYNEQFFGPGTRLTVL.

V and J are TRBV28 and TRBJ2-1; 8 nucleotides line up with TRBD2. CDR1 MDHEN and CDR2 SYDVKM come from the germline V gene. The J segment lost 10 bases and the V segment lost 2 bases, leaving 1 base of the junction unmatched. The CDR3 consists of 12 residues. The CDR3 region is CASSLRTSEQFF. The CDR3 DNA reads as TGTGCCAGCAGTTTAAGGACTAGCGAGCAGTTCTTC.

J is TRBJ2-1 and V is TRBV2; 15 bases agree with TRBD2. TRBJ2-7 explains the end of the DNA better; the J call may be wrong. Germline CDR1 SNHLY, CDR2 FYNNEI. This CDR3 is built from 17 residues. DNA for the CDR3: TGTGCCAGCAGACCGGGACTAGCGGGAGGAGATATCTACGAGCAGTACTTC. It encodes CASRPGLAGGDIYEQYF.

This clonotype was seen a handful of times. The chain links TRBV19 to TRBJ2-7, with 10 bases identical to TRBD2. After removal of 4 bases from V and 0 bases from J, the junction contained 0 bases not matched to a gene. The CDR3 length is 14 residues. Germline CDR1 and CDR2: LNHDA and SQIVND (reference sequence). The CDR3 bases are TGTGCCAGTAGTACTAGCGGGAGCTCCTACGAGCAGTACTTC. Its protein product is CASSTSGSSYEQYF.

This clonotype was detected only once. The rearrangement uses TRBV7-9 and TRBJ2-2, with TRBD2 identical over 14 bases. Germline V gene sequence: CDR1 SEHNR, CDR2 FQNEAQ (reference sequence). After removal of 5 bases from V and 4 bases from J, the junction contained 6 bases not matched to a gene. The CDR3 loop spans 17 amino acids. For the CDR3, the DNA is TGTGCCAGCAGCGCGACTAGCGGGGGGGCAGGCACCGGGGAGCTGTTTTTT. As protein: CASSATSGGAGTGELFF.

The V call is TRBV12-3 or TRBV12-4, the J call TRBJ1-5; 8 nucleotides match TRBD1. CDR3 length equals 13 residues. Losses at the gene ends were 5 bases for V and 5 bases for J; bases not matched to a gene: 2. CDR3 residues: CASSGQGHQPQHF. The CDR3, as DNA: TGTGCCAGCAGTGGACAGGGACATCAGCCCCAGCATTTT.

The gene calls are TRBV2 and TRBJ2-1; TRBD2 aligns across 9 bases. The CDR3 length is 14 residues. The V and J ends lost 5 bases and 6 bases, in that order; junction bases with no gene match: 5. Germline lookup yields CDR1 SNHLY and CDR2 FYNNEI. This CDR3 reads CASSSETSGNEQFF. For the CDR3, the DNA is TGTGCCAGCAGTTCTGAGACTAGCGGCAATGAGCAGTTCTTC.

In this sample, this clonotype turned up a few times. The rearrangement uses TRBV2 and TRBJ1-2, with D possibly matching TRBD1 (5 bases). The ends were cut back, 3 bases at V and 5 bases at J, with 7 bases in the middle. The germline V gene has CDR1 SNHLY and CDR2 FYNNEI. This CDR3 is built from 12 residues. The CDR3 region has the DNA TGTGCCAGCAGTGACAGGGCTTATGGCTACACCTTC. The encoded protein is CASSDRAYGYTF.

This clonotype appeared a few times. V gene TRBV6-1 combines with J gene TRBJ1-2, with D unclear. V was shortened by 1 base and J by 7 bases, with 13 bases between the two germline ends. Germline V gene sequence: CDR1 MNHNS, CDR2 SASEGT. This CDR3 comprises 14 residues. The CDR3 DNA is TGTGCCAGCAGTGAAGTCGGTGCATCCGTTGGCTACACCTTC. Its translation is CASSEVGASVGYTF.

This sequence joins TRBV20-1 and TRBJ2-7, with D unresolved. Germline V lookup: CDR1 DFQATT, CDR2 SNEGSKA (reference sequence). CDR3 length: 12 amino acids. V was cut by 5 bases and J by 7 bases, with 15 bases left in between. CDR3 protein: CSASAVGGEQYF. The CDR3 region has the DNA TGCAGTGCTTCAGCAGTAGGTGGGGAGCAGTACTTC.

There are a few counts of this clonotype. CDR3 DNA sequence: TGCAGTGCGGCGCCCGTGGGGAGCAATCAGCCCCAGCATTTT. Protein product: CSAAPVGSNQPQHF. The chain uses TRBV20-1 and TRBJ1-5; D is unclear. Germline-derived CDR1 and CDR2 are DFQATT and SNEGSKA (reference sequence). The CDR3 consists of 14 residues. V was clipped by 6 bases and J by 1 base, with 13 bases between them.

V usage is TRBV6-5 and J usage is TRBJ2-7; D may be TRBD2 (6 bases). The CDR3 spans 15 residues. Trimming removed 0 bases from V and 7 bases from J, with 16 bases in between. Germline CDR1 is MNHEY and CDR2 is SVGAGI. CDR3 DNA: TGTGCCAGCAGTTACTCGTTAACCCGGGGAGGAGAGCAGTACTTC. It encodes CASSYSLTRGGEQYF.

This clonotype turned up a few times. The chain joins TRBV20-1 to TRBJ1-4; TRBD1 matches 7 bases. Germline assignment: CDR1 DFQATT and CDR2 SNEGSKA (reference sequence). The CDR3 is 13 amino acids. With 6 bases clipped from V and 7 bases from J, the junction kept 8 bases outside the gene matches. The CDR3, as DNA: TGCAGTGCCCACAGACAGGGCACTGAAAAACTGTTTTTT. Translated: CSAHRQGTEKLFF.

The chain employs TRBV6-2 or TRBV6-3 and TRBJ1-5; D unclear. Germline V gene data show CDR1 as MNHEY and CDR2 as SVGEGT. The CDR3 covers 13 residues. The V end lost 2 bases, the J end lost 7 bases, and 9 bases lay between the germline ends. CDR3 region: CASSYGSHQPQHF. For the CDR3, the DNA is TGTGCCAGCAGTTACGGCAGTCACCAGCCCCAGCATTTT.

This sequence joins TRBV27 and TRBJ2-5, with D perhaps TRBD1 (5 bases). This CDR3 comprises 19 residues. Germline CDR1 and CDR2: MNHEY and SMNVEV (reference sequence). V lost 4 bases, J lost 4 bases, and 28 bases lay in between. The CDR3, as DNA: TGTGCCAGCAGTTCCAGCCCTTCATTTCTTCTTGGGGCTAGAGAGACCCAGTACTTC. Encoded protein: CASSSSPSFLLGARETQYF.

Of note for this clonotype: A junction end diverges from the germline sequence, so it may reflect a read error. This chain links TRBV20-1 with TRBJ1-4; D gene unclear. The CDR3 contains 13 residues. Germline V gene data show CDR1 as DFQATT and CDR2 as SNEGSKA (reference sequence). CDR3 coding DNA: TGTGGCGGGCCCGGTGCAACTAATGAAAAACTGTTTTTT. Translation gives CGGPGATNEKLFF.

The gene calls are TRBV19 and TRBJ1-2; D not certain. The CDR3 covers 12 residues. Trimming took 6 bases from V and 7 from J, leaving 12 bases between them. Germline assignment: CDR1 LNHDA and CDR2 SQIVND (reference sequence). CDR3 residues: CASSSTRTGYTF. The CDR3 nucleotides are TGTGCCAGTAGCAGCACAAGGACTGGCTACACCTTC. The entire variable domain, with the rest obtained from reference TRBV19 and TRBJ1-2, is as follows: DGGITQSPKYLFRKEGQNVTLSCEQNLNHDAMYWYRQDPGQGLRLIYYSQIVNDFQKGDIAEGYSVSREKKESFPLTVTSAQKNPTAFYLCASSSTRTGYTFGSGTRLTVV.

The J gene is TRBJ1-2, the V gene TRBV5-4; D perhaps matches TRBD1 (5 bases). The ends were cut back, 0 bases at V and 8 bases at J, with 14 bases in the middle. Per germline, CDR1 SGHNT and CDR2 YYREEE (reference sequence). CDR3 length: 14 amino acids. The CDR3 sequence: CASSLGQGVGGYTF. CDR3 sequence (DNA): TGTGCCAGCAGCTTGGGGCAGGGAGTCGGAGGCTACACCTTC.

In the case of this clonotype: Germline and junction disagree at one end, which may indicate a read error. V usage is TRBV7-2 and J usage is TRBJ2-1, with 10 bases fitting TRBD1. The germline CDR1 and CDR2 sequences are SGHTA and FQGNSA. The CDR3 runs to 15 residues. The CDR3 DNA follows: TGCGCCAGCAGCCACGGGACAGGGGACTACAATGAGCAGTTCTTC. This sequence encodes CASSHGTGDYNEQFF.

The chain is built from TRBV27 and TRBJ2-1; 12 positions agree with TRBD1. This CDR3 has 17 residues. V gave up 1 base and J gave up 6 bases; unmatched junction bases: 7. Per germline, CDR1 MNHEY and CDR2 SMNVEV (reference sequence). CDR3 loop: CASSLWGQGARVNEQFF. CDR3 coding DNA: TGTGCCAGCAGTTTATGGGGACAGGGGGCGCGGGTCAATGAGCAGTTCTTC.

The chain recombines TRBV20-1 with TRBJ2-7; D is unclear. Trimming removed 3 bases at V and 4 bases at J, with 10 bases between. The germline V gene encodes CDR1 DFQATT and CDR2 SNEGSKA (reference sequence). The CDR3 totals 12 residues. CDR3 bases: TGCAGTGCTAGTTATCGAGGATACGAGCAGTACTTC. This translates into CSASYRGYEQYF.

This rearrangement joins TRBV30 to TRBJ2-7; D is perhaps TRBD2 (6 bases). Germline V gene lookup returns CDR1 GTSNPN and CDR2 SVGIG (reference sequence). Trimming shortened V by 2 bases and J by 3 bases, and 17 bases separated the two germline ends. This CDR3 has 15 residues. As DNA, the CDR3 is TGTGCCTGGAGTCGCGGGACGGCAAAGGGCTACGAGCAGTACTTC. Its protein is CAWSRGTAKGYEQYF.

This sequence joins TRBV20-1 and TRBJ2-5; D is uncertain. Looked up from germline, CDR1 is DFQATT and CDR2 is SNEGSKA (reference sequence). V gave up 0 bases and J gave up 7 bases, with 18 bases separating them. The CDR3 is 15 residues long. The CDR3 DNA reads TGCAGTGCTAGAGACCCCCCGTCGGCTAAAGGGACCCAGTACTTC. Translated: CSARDPPSAKGTQYF.

The chain links TRBV10-2 to TRBJ1-5; D gene ambiguous. CDR1 WSHSY and CDR2 SAAADI come from the germline V gene. CDR3 length: 14 residues. Trimming pared 3 bases from V and 4 bases from J, leaving 10 bases between. The CDR3 coding sequence is TGCGCCAGCAGTGACCCGGGAGGAAATCAGCCCCAGCATTTT. It yields the protein CASSDPGGNQPQHF.

This clonotype was observed a few times. The chain combines TRBV20-1 with TRBJ2-3; D is unresolved. Per the germline V gene, CDR1 is DFQATT and CDR2 is SNEGSKA (reference sequence). The CDR3 spans 10 residues. The ends were cut back, 7 bases at V and 3 bases at J, with 5 bases in the middle. This chain's CDR3 is CSVATDTQYF. CDR3 bases: TGCAGTGTTGCGACAGATACGCAGTATTTT.

The V call is TRBV19, the J call TRBJ1-5; D is undetermined. CDR3 length equals 12 residues. Germline CDR1 LNHDA, CDR2 SQIVND (reference sequence). With 8 bases removed from V and 1 base from J, the gap between germline ends came to 6 bases. The CDR3, as DNA: TGTGCCAGTCGACGAAGCAATCAGCCCCAGCATTTT. It is translated as CASRRSNQPQHF.

This clonotype has more than one count but fewer than ten. The V gene is TRBV7-6, the J gene TRBJ2-3; D is undetermined. Germline-derived CDR1 and CDR2 are SGHVS and FNYEAQ. This CDR3 has 13 amino acids. V dropped 5 bases and J dropped 0 bases, with 6 bases sitting between them. The CDR3: CASSALSTDTQYF. The CDR3 DNA sequence: TGTGCCAGCAGCGCCCTAAGCACAGATACGCAGTATTTT.

This chain joins TRBV27 and TRBJ2-1; 10 bases align to TRBD2. Germline assignment: CDR1 MNHEY and CDR2 SMNVEV (reference sequence). J was trimmed by 6 bases and V by 6 bases; bases with no gene match: 8. The CDR3 has 15 amino acids. The CDR3, as DNA: TGTGCCAGCAGGCCCCCCCTAGCGGGAGCCAATGAGCAGTTCTTC. It specifies CASRPPLAGANEQFF.